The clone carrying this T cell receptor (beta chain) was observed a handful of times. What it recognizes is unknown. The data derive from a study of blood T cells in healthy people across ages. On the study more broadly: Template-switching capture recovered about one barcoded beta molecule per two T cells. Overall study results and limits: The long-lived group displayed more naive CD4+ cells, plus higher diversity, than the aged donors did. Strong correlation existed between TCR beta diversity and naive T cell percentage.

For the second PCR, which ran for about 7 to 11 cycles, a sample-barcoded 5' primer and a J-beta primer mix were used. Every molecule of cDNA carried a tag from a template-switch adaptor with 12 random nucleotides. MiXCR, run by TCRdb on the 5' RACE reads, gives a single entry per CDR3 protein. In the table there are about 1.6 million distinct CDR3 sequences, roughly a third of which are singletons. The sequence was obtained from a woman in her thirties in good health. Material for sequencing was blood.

CDR3 sequence reads: CAIATDRQGGSSTDTQYF. CDR3 coding DNA: TGTGCCATCGCCACTGATCGACAGGGGGGATCTAGCACAGATACGCAGTATTTT. The rearrangement uses TRBV10-3 and TRBJ2-3, with 9 nucleotides matching TRBD1. Germline V CDR1 and CDR2: ENHRY, SYGVKD. The CDR3 has 18 amino acids. The trim removed 8 bases at V and 0 bases at J, leaving 15 bases unmatched.